Described below is a single T cell receptor (beta chain) sequence and its context. This sample was included in a study of blood T cell repertoires in COVID-19. Study-level background: Nucleic acid was either cDNA or gDNA, and it came from T cells, B-cell-depleted T cells, or PBMCs.

Measured with immunoSEQ multiplex PCR; TCRdb has only the in-frame clones, and not every one. In the table there are more than 350,000 clones, 89% of which are singletons. The CDR3 runs to 14 residues. The J segment lost 6 bases and the V segment lost 0 bases, leaving 2 bases of the junction unmatched. The germline CDR1 and CDR2 sequences are SGDLS and YYNGEE. The clonotype originates from a woman in her twenties or thirties with COVID-19, enrolled during active disease. The chain employs TRBV9 and TRBJ2-2; TRBD1 matches 7 bases. Input material: peripheral blood. In DNA, the CDR3 is TGTGCCAGCAGCGTAGAAGGGACAGCCGGGGAGCTGTTTTTT. It specifies CASSVEGTAGELFF.